These T cell receptor beta chains were read from a single sample in a study of cytomegalovirus exposure and HLA in healthy donors. Using immunoSEQ multiplex PCR, the repertoire was profiled, and TCRdb retains in-frame clones only, with some absent. The sample contains tens of thousands of clones, 89% of which appear only once. The sequencing sample was made of PBMCs. Every receptor here comes from a young woman in good health and CMV-seronegative. Each CDR3 is given without its conserved first and last residue.

CDR3aa: ASSTRGGRETQY; j_gene: TRBJ2-5; v_gene: TRBV5-4
CDR3aa: ASSPLQTGSNEQY; j_gene: TRBJ2-7; v_gene: TRBV18
CDR3aa: AWSAWGADTQY; j_gene: TRBJ2-3; v_gene: TRBV30
CDR3aa: ASSTQGSSGANVLT; j_gene: TRBJ2-6; v_gene: TRBV5-1
CDR3aa: ASSFGQGQETQY; j_gene: TRBJ2-5; v_gene: TRBV5-1
CDR3aa: ASTPGVIPYEQY; j_gene: TRBJ2-7; v_gene: TRBV6-1
CDR3aa: ATSRAYRGHSDEQY; j_gene: TRBJ2-7; v_gene: TRBV15
CDR3aa: ASSPQANAIDIQY; j_gene: TRBJ2-4; v_gene: TRBV18
CDR3aa: ASSLEGQDLETQY; j_gene: TRBJ2-5; v_gene: TRBV5-1
CDR3aa: ASKVRGGNTEAF; j_gene: TRBJ1-1; v_gene: TRBV19
CDR3aa: ASRDSGNSYEQY; j_gene: TRBJ2-7; v_gene: TRBV28
CDR3aa: ASSQGTGIYGYT; j_gene: TRBJ1-2; v_gene: TRBV7-8
CDR3aa: ASSVVGLAASTDTQY; j_gene: TRBJ2-3; v_gene: TRBV9
CDR3aa: ASSLGGWQETQY; j_gene: TRBJ2-5; v_gene: TRBV7-2
CDR3aa: ASSRNRVNTEAF; j_gene: TRBJ1-1; v_gene: TRBV7-2
CDR3aa: ASSDSGQSNTEAF; j_gene: TRBJ1-1; v_gene: TRBV6-4
CDR3aa: ASRPIGGQETQY; j_gene: TRBJ2-5; v_gene: TRBV2
CDR3aa: ASSRQSSNQPQH; j_gene: TRBJ1-5; v_gene: TRBV7-9
CDR3aa: ASGLSEGGPNYGYT; j_gene: TRBJ1-2; v_gene: TRBV19
CDR3aa: ASRTLRGSYNEQF; j_gene: TRBJ2-1; v_gene: TRBV6-1
CDR3aa: ASSLSVSWTSGGDEQF; j_gene: TRBJ2-1; v_gene: TRBV5-4
CDR3aa: ASSEPFRDRDNTEAF; j_gene: TRBJ1-1; v_gene: TRBV6-1
CDR3aa: ASRGQGAYGYT; j_gene: TRBJ1-2; v_gene: TRBV6-1
CDR3aa: SVEPPLAREQF; j_gene: TRBJ2-1; v_gene: TRBV29-1
CDR3aa: ASSHRGNTGELF; j_gene: TRBJ2-2; v_gene: TRBV23-1
CDR3aa: ASSKRTGVGTDTQY; j_gene: TRBJ2-3; v_gene: TRBV7-2
CDR3aa: ASSLAGAGGREQY; j_gene: TRBJ2-7; v_gene: TRBV5-4
CDR3aa: ASSDGASGTYEQY; j_gene: TRBJ2-7; v_gene: TRBV10-1
CDR3aa: ASSGGGRGRRNTIY; j_gene: TRBJ1-3; v_gene: TRBV5-4
CDR3aa: ASSLRQTDTQY; j_gene: TRBJ2-3; v_gene: TRBV7-2
CDR3aa: AHRTENTGELF; j_gene: TRBJ2-2; v_gene: TRBV10-3
CDR3aa: ASSPPSGGGDTQY; j_gene: TRBJ2-3; v_gene: TRBV28